Included here is one TCR beta chain sequence, with context. The table lists this clone with a count of one. Its antigen target is currently unknown. Base qualities are not provided; no much larger clone lies one nucleotide away. The source of the sample is a study of blood T cell repertoires in COVID-19 (dated by TCRdb to the early 2020s). Context from the whole study: Samples from collaborators originated in the United States, Italy and Spain and spanned both the acute and convalescent phases of COVID-19. The material from the prospective study consisted of cDNA or gDNA derived from T cells, B-cell-depleted T cells, or PBMCs. Subjects who had been exposed to COVID-19, were actively infected with it, or had recovered from it provided the deeply sampled blood TCRbeta repertoires that made up the dataset. The repertoires were released in a freely available public database meant as a resource for research on the immune response to SARS-CoV-2. Samples were obtained from the ongoing ImmuneRACE study (first 160 participants) and from over 1,000 subjects provided by 6 global collaborators. A de-identified subject ID, COVID-19 status, age in years and sex were almost always included in the sample metadata. Where HLA class I and class II types were available, the types were taken from metadata supplied by the sample provider, not from assay-based typing.

What the authors observed across the whole study: The quantity of clinical and demographic metadata differed by source and by participant and was supplied without curation.

The immunoSEQ Assay, a bias-controlled multiplex PCR, was used to amplify TCRbeta CDR3 regions from genomic DNA. In the paper's pipeline: Nucleated cell counts per sample were estimated from amplification of reference gene primers within the assay. Sequence reads were collapsed and filtered to measure the absolute abundance of every unique TCRbeta CDR3 rearrangement. For each sample, productive Simpson clonality was calculated as the square root of Simpson's diversity index over productive rearrangements. TCRdb took over this immuneACCESS table, retaining in-frame rearrangements with V and J assigned. Such tables are incomplete; in checked studies, under half of the missing clones stem from an unresolved V gene, and the remainder is unexplained. The V and J calls and the clone size are those of that table, but D and trimming were determined from the DNA. The sample table shows tens of thousands of clones, and 80% to 90% are seen once. Of the sample, 5.6% is held by the ten largest clones.

The collaborating institutions used their own protocols to collect whole blood in K2EDTA tubes. For TCRbeta analysis, collaborator samples were shipped as frozen whole blood, as isolated PBMCs, or as DNA extracted from either sample type. The CDR3 contains 15 residues, cysteine and phenylalanine counted. Only the CDR3 region is kept as DNA, spanning 45 bases read in frame from base 1. V and J are trimmed by 11 bases and 6 bases, and the gene matches miss 14 bases of the junction. Sequences MNHEY (CDR1) and SVGAGI (CDR2) are obtained from the germline V gene. The sequence derives from a woman in her sixties with acute or convalescent COVID-19. In this chain, TRBV6-5 is recombined with TRBJ1-2, with 11 junctional bases fitting TRBD1. Sequences were obtained from peripheral blood. CDR3 region: CAGNLGQGAGDGYTF. Read as DNA, the sequence is TGTGCCGGAAACCTCGGACAGGGGGCTGGAGATGGCTACACCTTC.